The 6 T cell receptor beta chains presented below share a single source sample, sequenced in a study of blood T cell repertoires in COVID-19. Sequenced by immunoSEQ multiplex PCR; TCRdb stores in-frame clones only, minus some. The data contain about 150,000 clones, about three quarters of them singletons. The sample taken for sequencing was peripheral blood. These receptors all stem from a man of 80 years or more with acute or convalescent COVID-19.

The rearrangement joins TRBV19 to TRBJ1-2; 10 bases are shared with TRBD1. The CDR3 runs 16 residues. V was clipped by 3 bases and J by 7 bases; unmatched bases: 11. In germline, CDR1 is LNHDA, CDR2 SQIVND (reference sequence). DNA for the CDR3: TGTGCCAGTAGTATTTTTTTCGGGACAGGGGAGAGTGGCTACACCTTC. Residues: CASSIFFGTGESGYTF.

In its sample, this clone was seen once. The V and J genes are TRBV4-2 and TRBJ1-2; 7 bases line up with TRBD1. The CDR3 totals 13 residues. Germline values: CDR1 LGHNA, CDR2 YNFKEQ. Germline trimming cut 6 bases from V and 3 bases from J; bases unmatched to any gene: 4. The CDR3 loop is CASRSGTDYGYTF. CDR3 bases: TGTGCCAGCAGATCCGGGACAGACTATGGCTACACCTTC.

The V call is TRBV19, the J call TRBJ2-3, with 7 bases lining up with TRBD2. Germline V gene lookup returns CDR1 LNHDA and CDR2 SQIVND (reference sequence). The trim removed 4 bases at V and 0 bases at J, leaving 4 bases unmatched. This CDR3 is 15 amino acids long. CDR3 in amino acids: CASSTGLRSTDTQYF. The CDR3 coding sequence is TGTGCCAGTAGTACGGGACTAAGGAGCACAGATACGCAGTATTTT.

This clone was recorded once. The chain joins TRBV11-2 to TRBJ1-2, with TRBD1 identical over 9 bases. Germline trimming cut 5 bases from V and 6 bases from J; bases unmatched to any gene: 7. Germline loops: CDR1 SGHAT, CDR2 FQNNGV. The CDR3 is made up of 14 amino acids. CDR3 protein: CASSAGQGRHGYTF. The CDR3 DNA is TGTGCCAGCAGCGCCGGACAGGGGAGACATGGCTACACCTTC.

This clone was counted only a few times. V usage is TRBV19 and J usage is TRBJ2-2; D may be TRBD2 (6 bases). The CDR3 runs 15 residues. Trimming took 9 bases from V and 2 from J, leaving 16 bases between them. Germline V gives CDR1 LNHDA, CDR2 SQIVND (reference sequence). The CDR3 DNA reads as TGTGCCAGCATGACGGGGGATGCTAACACCGGGGAGCTGTTTTTT. Amino acid sequence: CASMTGDANTGELFF.

In this sample, this clone turned up a few times. Here the CDR3 reads CASSVDREPRTEAFF. DNA of the CDR3: TGTGCCAGCAGCGTAGACAGGGAGCCGCGCACTGAAGCTTTCTTT. The chain carries TRBV9 and TRBJ1-1, with D tentatively TRBD1 (6 bases). CDR3 length equals 15 residues. CDR1 and CDR2 from the germline V gene are SGDLS and YYNGEE. The ends were cut back, 0 bases at V and 4 bases at J, with 13 bases in the middle.